These T cell receptor beta chains were read from a single sample in a study of shared clonotypes between healthy human individuals. Some clones are missing from TCRdb's copy, which holds only in-frame ones; the method was immunoSEQ multiplex PCR. The data contain roughly 2.1 million clones, roughly 91% of them singletons. Sequencing used naive CD8+ T cells from PBMCs. Receptors were obtained from a man between 18 and 29 years old in good health. Some clones in this sample may be carry-over from other donors' samples. CDR3s include the opening cysteine and the closing phenylalanine or tryptophan. Fields, in order: clone size, V gene, D gene, J gene, CDR3 protein, CDR3 DNA. D genes are given only for firm matches. Size is stated for part of the rows, as once, few or many counts, or as a class when the clone is expanded.

NA	TRBV6-5	NA	TRBJ2-2	CASSPGGELKWELFF	TGTGCCAGCAGCCCCGGGGGAGAGCTAAAGTGGGAGCTGTTTTTT
NA	TRBV28	TRBD1	TRBJ1-5	CASSQDRGNQPQHF	TGTGCCAGCAGTCAGGACAGGGGCAATCAGCCCCAGCATTTT
NA	TRBV9	NA	TRBJ1-1	CASSVGTVMNTEAFF	TGTGCCAGCAGCGTAGGAACAGTCATGAACACTGAAGCTTTCTTT
NA	TRBV28	NA	TRBJ1-1	CASSLHRVNTEAFF	TGTGCCAGCAGTTTACACAGAGTGAACACTGAAGCTTTCTTT
once	TRBV28	NA	TRBJ1-4	CASSLVFAAPTNEKLFF	TGTGCCAGCAGTTTGGTGTTTGCCGCGCCAACTAATGAAAAACTGTTTTTT
NA	TRBV6-5	NA	TRBJ2-4	CASSLYNPAKNIQYF	TGTGCCAGCAGTCTCTATAACCCAGCCAAAAACATTCAGTACTTC
NA	TRBV7-8	NA	TRBJ2-1	CAVIASGVREQFF	TGTGCTGTTATCGCGTCGGGGGTCAGGGAGCAGTTCTTC
NA	TRBV7-9	NA	TRBJ2-2	CASSLGRDGELFF	TGTGCCAGCAGCCTAGGACGGGACGGGGAGCTGTTTTTT
NA	TRBV2	TRBD2	TRBJ2-7	CASRPSGRGYEQYF	TGTGCCAGCAGGCCCAGCGGGAGAGGGTACGAGCAGTACTTC
NA	TRBV27	NA	TRBJ2-3	CASSLLAPTSTDTQYF	TGTGCCAGCAGTTTACTAGCGCCGACTTCCACAGATACGCAGTATTTT
NA	TRBV4-1	TRBD2	TRBJ2-3	CSTALAGISTDTQYF	TGCTCCACGGCCCTAGCGGGGATTAGCACAGATACGCAGTATTTT
NA	TRBV18	NA	TRBJ2-5	CASSQEWTEQETQYF	TGTGCCAGCTCCCAAGAGTGGACAGAGCAAGAGACCCAGTACTTC
NA	TRBV4-1	NA	TRBJ1-5	CASSQVSGAGQPQHF	TGCGCCAGCAGCCAAGTGTCGGGGGCGGGCCAGCCCCAGCATTTT